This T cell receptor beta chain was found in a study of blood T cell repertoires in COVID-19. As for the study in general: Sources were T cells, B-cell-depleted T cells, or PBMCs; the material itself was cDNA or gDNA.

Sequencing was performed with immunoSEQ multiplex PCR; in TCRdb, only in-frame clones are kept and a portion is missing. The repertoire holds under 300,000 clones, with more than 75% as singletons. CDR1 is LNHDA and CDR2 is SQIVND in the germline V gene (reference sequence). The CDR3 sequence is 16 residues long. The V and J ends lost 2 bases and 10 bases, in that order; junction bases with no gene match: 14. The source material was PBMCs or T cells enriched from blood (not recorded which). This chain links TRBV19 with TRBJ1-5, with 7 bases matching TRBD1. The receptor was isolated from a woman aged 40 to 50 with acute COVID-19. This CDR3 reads CASSIPSTGTAIPQHF. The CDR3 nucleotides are TGTGCCAGTAGTATACCCTCAACCGGGACAGCAATTCCCCAGCATTTT.